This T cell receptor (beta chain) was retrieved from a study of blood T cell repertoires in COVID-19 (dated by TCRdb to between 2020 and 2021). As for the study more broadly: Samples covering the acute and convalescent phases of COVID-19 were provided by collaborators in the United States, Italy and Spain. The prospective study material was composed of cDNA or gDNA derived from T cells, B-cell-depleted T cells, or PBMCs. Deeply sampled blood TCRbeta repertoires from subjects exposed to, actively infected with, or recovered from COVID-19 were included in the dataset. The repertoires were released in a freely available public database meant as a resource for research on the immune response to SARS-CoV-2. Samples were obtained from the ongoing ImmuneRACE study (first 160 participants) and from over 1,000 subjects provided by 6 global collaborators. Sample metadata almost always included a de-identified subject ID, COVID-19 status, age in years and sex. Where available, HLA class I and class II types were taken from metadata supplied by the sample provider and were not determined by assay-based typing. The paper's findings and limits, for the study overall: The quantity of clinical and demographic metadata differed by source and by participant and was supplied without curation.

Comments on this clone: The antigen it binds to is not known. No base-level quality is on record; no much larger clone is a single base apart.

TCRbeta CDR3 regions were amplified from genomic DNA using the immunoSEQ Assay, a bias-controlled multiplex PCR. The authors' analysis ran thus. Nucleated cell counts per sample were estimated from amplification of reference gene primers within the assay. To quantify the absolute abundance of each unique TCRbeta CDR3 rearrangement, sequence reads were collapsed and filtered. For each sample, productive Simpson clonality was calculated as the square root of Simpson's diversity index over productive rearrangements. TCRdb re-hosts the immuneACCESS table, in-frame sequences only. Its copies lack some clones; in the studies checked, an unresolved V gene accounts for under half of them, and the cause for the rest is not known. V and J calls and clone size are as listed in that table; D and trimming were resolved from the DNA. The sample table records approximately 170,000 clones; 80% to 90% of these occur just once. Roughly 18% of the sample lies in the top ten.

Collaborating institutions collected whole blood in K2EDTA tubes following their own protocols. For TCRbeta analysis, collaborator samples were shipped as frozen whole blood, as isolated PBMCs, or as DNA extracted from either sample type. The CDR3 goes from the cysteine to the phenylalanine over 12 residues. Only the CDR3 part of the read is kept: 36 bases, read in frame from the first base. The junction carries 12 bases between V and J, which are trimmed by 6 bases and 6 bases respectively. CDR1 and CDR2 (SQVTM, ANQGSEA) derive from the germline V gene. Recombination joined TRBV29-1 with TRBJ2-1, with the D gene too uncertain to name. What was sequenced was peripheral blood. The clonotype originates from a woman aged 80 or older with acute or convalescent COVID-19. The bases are TGCAGCGTCCTACAGAACGGCAATGAGCAGTTCTTC. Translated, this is CSVLQNGNEQFF.